This passage covers 32 T cell receptor beta chains from one sample sequenced in a study of T cells in Graves' hyperthyroidism and ophthalmopathy (dated by TCRdb to between 2018 and 2020). The protocol used for the library was multiplex PCR. Sequencing took place on an Illumina HiSeq 2000. The TCR beta CDR3 regions were amplified from RNA transcripts. The TCR CDR3 was subjected to a first round of RT-PCR using the HTBI primer set and the Qiagen OneStep RT-PCR kit. The public reads were reanalyzed by TCRdb: fastp trimming at Q25, MiXCR alignment, in-frame beta chains only. A single entry per CDR3 protein holds the most common genes and DNA from its merged rows. This sample comprises 500,000 to 550,000 distinct CDR3 sequences, around 20% of them detected only once. Together, the top ten hold 45% to 50% of the sample. Sequencing input: blood. Every receptor here comes from a man between 35 and 55 years old with Graves' ophthalmopathy.

This clonotype was found a few times. V is TRBV6-2 or TRBV6-3 and J is TRBJ2-2; perhaps D is TRBD1 or TRBD2 (5 bases each). From germline, CDR1 is MNHEY and CDR2 SVGEGT. The CDR3 consists of 16 residues. The V and J ends lost 3 bases and 6 bases respectively, with 17 bases between them. The CDR3 coding sequence is TGTGCCAGCAGTTATCCCGGGACCTCAAGGGCCGGGGAGCTGTTTTTT. This codes for CASSYPGTSRAGELFF.

This clonotype was seen ten or more times. This sequence joins TRBV11-2 and TRBJ2-7, with D uncertain. The ends were cut back, 5 bases at V and 7 bases at J, with 12 bases in the middle. The CDR3 covers 12 residues. CDR1 and CDR2 (germline): SGHAT, FQNNGV. The DNA for the CDR3 is TGTGCCAGCAGCATGATTCTGAGGGAGCAGTACTTC. Translating it yields CASSMILREQYF.

Details on this clonotype: This may stem from a read error, because a much larger clone lies one nucleotide away. The V gene is TRBV24-1, the J gene TRBJ2-7; D possibly uses TRBD1 or TRBD2 (6 bases each). CDR1 and CDR2 (germline): KGHDR, SFDVKD. Deletions cut 4 bases from V and 6 bases from J, with 18 bases between. This CDR3 contains 15 residues. CDR3 protein: CATSEADRRGAEQYF. CDR3 in DNA: TGTGCCACCAGTGAAGCTGACAGGCGGGGCGCCGAGCAGTACTTC.

This clonotype turned up a few times. The chain has TRBV15 and TRBJ2-7, with 13 bases that match TRBD2. J gave up 2 bases and V 1 base, and 5 bases lay outside the gene matches. Germline lookup yields CDR1 LNHNV and CDR2 YYDKDF (reference sequence). CDR3 size: 17 residues. CDR3 bases: TGTGCCACCAGCAGAGGCGGGGGACTAGCGGGGACCTACGAGCAGTACTTC. Protein: CATSRGGGLAGTYEQYF.

Comments on this clonotype: A much more abundant neighbour one base away suggests this may be a read error. This chain links TRBV12-3 or TRBV12-4 with TRBJ2-1; 7 bases map to TRBD2. The CDR3 runs to 16 residues. CDR3 DNA: TGTGCCAGCAGTATGACTAGCCCTACCTCCTGCAATGAGCAGTTCTTC. Translation gives CASSMTSPTSCNEQFF.

This clonotype showed up many times. The chain links TRBV7-2 to TRBJ2-7, with 8 bases identical to TRBD2. Trimming removed 3 bases from V and 6 bases from J; junction bases left unmatched: 7. The CDR3 runs 14 residues. CDR1 is SGHTA and CDR2 is FQGNSA in the germline V gene. CDR3 in amino acids: CASSFWGGRREQYF. The CDR3 bases are TGTGCCAGCAGCTTTTGGGGCGGGAGGCGCGAGCAGTACTTC.

CDR3 residues: CASSDYVQQGALFDTEAFF. CDR3 DNA: TGCGCCAGCAGTGATTATGTGCAACAGGGGGCGTTGTTCGACACTGAAGCTTTCTTT. V and J are TRBV10-2 and TRBJ1-1, with 9 bases fitting TRBD1. Germline CDR1 WSHSY, CDR2 SAAADI. Losses at the gene ends were 3 bases for V and 3 bases for J; bases not matched to a gene: 17. This CDR3 has 19 residues.

The sample holds a few counts of this clonotype. The chain employs TRBV11-1 and TRBJ1-1; weak D call: TRBD1 (6 bases). V shed 8 bases and J shed 3 bases, with 16 bases lying between them. This CDR3 is 14 amino acids long. CDR1 is SGHAT, CDR2 FQDESV, per germline (reference sequence). The CDR3 DNA sequence: TGTGCCAGCGGGGCGGGGGCGGGGGACACTGAAGCTTTCTTT. This gives the protein CASGAGAGDTEAFF.

The chain uses TRBV30 and TRBJ2-1; possible D gene TRBD2, 6 bases. The CDR3 totals 13 residues. The V end lost 5 bases, the J end lost 0 bases, and 8 bases lay between the germline ends. CDR1 and CDR2 (germline): GTSNPN, SVGIG (reference sequence). CDR3 protein: CAWAGSSYNEQFF. CDR3 sequence (DNA): TGTGCCTGGGCGGGGAGCTCCTACAATGAGCAGTTCTTC.

This clonotype was recorded at least ten times. V and J are TRBV5-6 and TRBJ2-3; D remains ambiguous. The ends were cut back, 5 bases at V and 6 bases at J, with 19 bases in the middle. This CDR3 is 15 amino acids long. Germline values: CDR1 SGHDT, CDR2 YYEEEE. The CDR3 reads CASSFTQPGRDTQYF. The CDR3 DNA reads TGTGCCAGCAGTTTCACCCAGCCAGGAAGGGATACGCAGTATTTT.

The chain has TRBV2 and TRBJ2-3, with 7 bases lining up with TRBD2. The CDR3 is made up of 14 amino acids. The junction had 11 bases not matched to a gene; V was cut back by 11 bases and J by 3 bases. Germline CDR1 and CDR2: SNHLY and FYNNEI. CDR3 sequence reads: CACGGGRVTDTQYF. The CDR3 region has the DNA TGTGCCTGCGGTGGAGGGAGGGTGACAGATACGCAGTATTTT.

This clonotype showed up many times. The chain links TRBV6-1 to TRBJ1-2, with a weak D call TRBD1 (6 bases). CDR3 length equals 13 residues. Germline CDR1 MNHNS, CDR2 SASEGT. Trimming removed 5 bases at V and 8 bases at J, with 15 bases between. The CDR3 DNA reads TGTGCCAGCAGTCAGACGGGGGGCAGGGGCTACACCTTC. Amino acid sequence: CASSQTGGRGYTF.

This clonotype has at least ten counts. V usage is TRBV3-1 and J usage is TRBJ1-1, with TRBD1 identical over 7 bases. The V and J ends lost 4 bases and 4 bases, in that order; junction bases with no gene match: 6. This CDR3 is built from 14 residues. Germline V gives CDR1 LGHDT, CDR2 YNNKEL (reference sequence). The DNA for the CDR3 is TGTGCCAGCAGCCGAACAGGGGTAATCACTGAAGCTTTCTTT. Its translation is CASSRTGVITEAFF. The full variable domain, completed using reference TRBV3-1 and TRBJ1-1, is DTAVSQTPKYLVTQMGNDKSIKCEQNLGHDTMYWYKQDSKKFLKIMFSYNNKELIINETVPNRFSPKSPDKAHLNLHINSLELGDSAVYFCASSRTGVITEAFFGQGTRLTVV.

This clonotype was seen more than once but under ten times. The chain employs TRBV4-1 and TRBJ2-3, with TRBD2 matching 10 bases. V was pared by 1 base and J by 5 bases, with 6 bases of the junction left unmatched. This CDR3 contains 16 residues. Germline V gene sequence: CDR1 MGHRA, CDR2 YSYEKL. The DNA for the CDR3 is TGCGCCAGCAGCCAAGGCCCTAGCGGGGGAAGAGATACGCAGTATTTT. Translating it yields CASSQGPSGGRDTQYF.

V usage is TRBV19 and J usage is TRBJ2-7, with TRBD1 matching over 7 bases. V lost 6 bases and J lost 6; bases outside the gene matches: 5. Germline-derived CDR1 and CDR2 are LNHDA and SQIVND (reference sequence). The CDR3 consists of 12 residues. In nucleotides, the CDR3 is TGTGCCAGTAGCCAAGACAGGGCCGAGCAGTACTTC. This encodes CASSQDRAEQYF.

A few counts support this clonotype. This chain uses TRBV12-3 or TRBV12-4 with TRBJ1-2; D remains ambiguous. This CDR3 comprises 12 residues. Between the trimmed V and J ends, which lost 4 bases and 2 bases, there was a span of 5 bases. Here the CDR3 DNA reads TGTGCCAGCAGTTCCAGAAACTATGGCTACACCTTC. Translation gives CASSSRNYGYTF.

This chain uses TRBV20-1 with TRBJ2-1; 9 nucleotides agree with TRBD2. Trimming at V came to 3 bases and at J to 4 bases, leaving 10 bases not matched to a gene. The CDR3 has 16 residues. Germline values: CDR1 DFQATT, CDR2 SNEGSKA (reference sequence). CDR3 nucleotide sequence: TGCAGTGCTAGGGGCCCCGGGCGGGGGGGATACAATGAGCAGTTCTTC. Its protein product is CSARGPGRGGYNEQFF.

V usage is TRBV20-1 and J usage is TRBJ2-5; the D is unclear. Germline loops: CDR1 DFQATT, CDR2 SNEGSKA (reference sequence). This CDR3 comprises 12 residues. Deletions cut 3 bases from V and 4 bases from J, with 9 bases between. The CDR3 sequence is CSASPYRETQYF. As DNA, the CDR3 is TGCAGTGCTAGCCCCTACCGAGAGACCCAGTACTTC.

The chain joins TRBV20-1 to TRBJ1-1, with D tentatively TRBD1 (6 bases). Trimming removed 4 bases from V and 3 bases from J, with 15 bases in between. Germline CDR1 DFQATT, CDR2 SNEGSKA (reference sequence). There are 14 residues in the CDR3. CDR3 DNA: TGCAGTGCTACGCTTTTGACAGGACACACTGAAGCTTTCTTT. Amino acid sequence: CSATLLTGHTEAFF.

This clonotype was found once. The V gene is TRBV20-1, the J gene TRBJ2-2, with 9 bases identical to TRBD2. Germline CDR1 DFQATT, CDR2 SNEGSKA (reference sequence). This CDR3 contains 16 residues. The trim removed 3 bases at V and 4 bases at J, leaving 9 bases unmatched. CDR3 amino acids: CSARGGAGGSTGELFF. Written as DNA, the CDR3 is TGCAGTGCTAGGGGGGGGGCGGGAGGGAGCACCGGGGAGCTGTTTTTT.

This clonotype was detected a few times. The chain uses TRBV7-9 and TRBJ1-3, with D possibly being TRBD1 (5 bases). The V end lost 3 bases, the J end lost 4 bases, and 7 bases lay between the germline ends. There are 13 residues in the CDR3. Germline assignment: CDR1 SEHNR and CDR2 FQNEAQ (reference sequence). CDR3 coding DNA: TGTGCCAGCAGCTTGGGACTCGGAAACACCATATATTTT. Protein sequence: CASSLGLGNTIYF. Full variable domain (remainder filled in from reference TRBV7-9 and TRBJ1-3): DTGVSQNPRHKITKRGQNVTFRCDPISEHNRLYWYRQTLGQGPEFLTYFQNEAQLEKSRLLSDRFSAERPKGSFSTLEIQRTEQGDSAMYLCASSLGLGNTIYFGEGSWLTVV.

With regard to this clonotype: Just one base apart from a much larger clone, this may be a read error. Because the CDR3 is missing its conserved closing phenylalanine or tryptophan, this is likely a read error. The rearrangement links TRBV18 to TRBJ2-2, with D perhaps matching TRBD1 or TRBD2 (5 bases each). Germline V CDR1 and CDR2: KGHSH, LQKENI. The CDR3 extends over 15 amino acids. Trimming stripped 4 bases from V and 0 bases from J, with 9 bases between. CDR3 sequence: CASSRDGTNTGELFS. CDR3 bases: TGTGCCAGCTCACGGGACGGCACGAACACCGGGGAGCTGTTTTCT.

This chain joins TRBV3-1 and TRBJ2-1; TRBD1 agrees at 7 bases. Germline-derived CDR1 and CDR2 are LGHDT and YNNKEL (reference sequence). The CDR3 is made up of 12 amino acids. Losses at the gene ends were 2 bases for V and 9 bases for J; bases not matched to a gene: 1. The CDR3 region is CASSQTGVEQFF. The CDR3 coding sequence is TGTGCCAGCAGCCAAACAGGGGTTGAGCAGTTCTTC.

This clonotype was recorded at least ten times. This chain uses TRBV28 with TRBJ2-7, with 9 bases matching TRBD2. V lost 2 bases, J lost 2 bases, and 4 bases stayed unmatched. The CDR3 runs to 15 residues. CDR1 is MDHEN, CDR2 SYDVKM, per germline. The CDR3 sequence: CASSLPLAGPYEQYF. The CDR3 DNA is TGTGCCAGCAGTTTACCCCTAGCGGGGCCCTACGAGCAGTACTTC.

This clonotype was picked up a small number of times. CDR3 sequence reads: CASSLGFSGASGEQFF. The CDR3 bases are TGCGCCAGCAGCTTGGGGTTTAGCGGGGCCTCCGGCGAGCAGTTCTTC. The chain carries TRBV5-1 and TRBJ2-1, with 8 bases lining up with TRBD2. Per the germline V gene, CDR1 is SGHRS and CDR2 is YFSETQ. V was pared by 0 bases and J by 10 bases, with 12 bases of the junction left unmatched. The CDR3 is 16 residues long.

The chain employs TRBV12-3 or TRBV12-4 and TRBJ1-5, with D possibly being TRBD1 (6 bases). The CDR3 has 12 amino acids. Deletions cut 2 bases from V and 11 bases from J, with 10 bases between. The CDR3 region is CASSLNREAQHF. Written as DNA, the CDR3 is TGTGCCAGCAGTTTAAACAGGGAGGCCCAGCATTTT.

V is TRBV20-1 and J is TRBJ1-1, with D maybe TRBD1 (5 bases). V dropped 5 bases and J dropped 5 bases, with 18 bases sitting between them. The CDR3 covers 14 residues. Germline loops: CDR1 DFQATT, CDR2 SNEGSKA (reference sequence). CDR3 in amino acids: CSAGHRDLGTEAFF. The CDR3 bases are TGCAGTGCTGGACACCGGGACCTAGGGACTGAAGCTTTCTTT.

This rearrangement joins TRBV5-1 to TRBJ1-3, with D perhaps matching TRBD1 (5 bases). Germline CDR1 SGHRS, CDR2 YFSETQ. Trimming stripped 0 bases from V and 0 bases from J, with 7 bases between. The CDR3 is 15 residues long. DNA of the CDR3: TGCGCCAGCAGCTTGGGGGACCGCTCTGGAAACACCATATATTTT. Its protein product is CASSLGDRSGNTIYF.

This clonotype appeared many times. The V and J genes are TRBV3-1 and TRBJ2-1, with 12 positions matching TRBD2. The CDR3 totals 16 residues. After removal of 10 bases from V and 7 bases from J, the junction contained 14 bases not matched to a gene. Germline lookup yields CDR1 LGHDT and CDR2 YNNKEL (reference sequence). The CDR3 DNA reads TGTGCCACCTCGACTAGCGGGAGTTCCGGTGGGAATGAGCAGTTCTTC. Translated: CATSTSGSSGGNEQFF.

The chain carries TRBV3-1 and TRBJ2-5; no clear D. Germline values: CDR1 LGHDT, CDR2 YNNKEL (reference sequence). V was shortened by 1 base and J by 5 bases, with 11 bases between the two germline ends. CDR3 size: 14 residues. CDR3 region: CASSQVGTGETQYF. The DNA of the CDR3 is TGTGCCAGCAGCCAAGTGGGTACCGGGGAGACCCAGTACTTC.

This clonotype has only a few counts. The V gene is TRBV20-1, the J gene TRBJ1-1, with D maybe TRBD1 (6 bases). The V end was cut by 0 bases, the J end by 2 bases, with 13 bases between. Germline-derived CDR1 and CDR2 are DFQATT and SNEGSKA (reference sequence). CDR3 length: 15 amino acids. CDR3 in amino acids: CSARDLTGENTEAFF. The CDR3 DNA sequence: TGCAGTGCTAGAGATCTGACAGGAGAAAACACTGAAGCTTTCTTT.

This clonotype was counted ten times or more. The chain links TRBV3-1 to TRBJ2-4, with D tentatively TRBD2 (6 bases). The CDR3 runs 15 residues. Trimming left V 4 bases short and J 6 bases short, with 16 bases between. The germline CDR1 and CDR2 sequences are LGHDT and YNNKEL (reference sequence). CDR3 DNA: TGTGCCAGCAGCCCACGCGGGACCACAATAAACATTCAGTACTTC. Protein: CASSPRGTTINIQYF.